This entry is about one TCR beta chain. Its antigen is not known. V lost 3 bases, J lost 6 bases, and 2 bases stayed unmatched. Germline-derived CDR1 and CDR2 are SQVTM and ANQGSEA. This CDR3 region has 12 residues. The data derive from a study of cytomegalovirus exposure and HLA in healthy donors. Findings and caveats of the study: The study recorded about 150 TCR beta chains that were cytomegalovirus-associated. The tendency of first-cohort TCR clusters to co-occur in the 120 or so validation repertoires was identified by a subsequent analysis.

TCRdb's table, derived via immunoSEQ multiplex PCR, lists solely in-frame clones and lacks some. This sample has 250,000 to 300,000 clones, with approximately 83% found just once. This TCR came from a young woman in good health and CMV-seronegative. V and J are TRBV29-1 and TRBJ2-4; 7 positions match TRBD2. The sequenced sample was PBMCs. CDR3 bases: TGCAGCGTTGACGGGAGGAGAAACATTCAGTACTTC. It codes for CSVDGRRNIQYF.